These 19 T cell receptor beta chains share one sample of origin, sequenced in a study of cytomegalovirus exposure and HLA in healthy donors. The PCR had 60 Vbeta and 13 Jbeta primers. The table came from immunoSEQ multiplex PCR; TCRdb's copy has only in-frame clones and leaves some out. The sample holds 130,000 or so clones. The sample taken for sequencing was PBMCs. The receptor set was obtained from a middle-aged woman in good health and CMV-seronegative.

The rearrangement links TRBV2 to TRBJ2-3; perhaps TRBD2 as D (5 bases). This CDR3 region has 17 residues. The germline V gene encodes CDR1 SNHLY and CDR2 FYNNEI. V lost 9 bases to trimming and J lost 2 bases, with 24 bases between them. As DNA, the CDR3 is TGTGCCAGTGCGGGTGTAGCACCCTCCCTCCCCACAGATACGCAGTATTTT. This gives the protein CASAGVAPSLPTDTQYF.

This chain uses TRBV7-6 with TRBJ2-7, with a weak D call TRBD1 (6 bases). This CDR3 spans 14 amino acids. V dropped 2 bases and J dropped 5 bases, with 13 bases sitting between them. The germline CDR1 and CDR2 sequences are SGHVS and FNYEAQ. The CDR3 DNA follows: TGTGCCAGCAGCTTACCCTCCGAGGGGGACGAGCAGTACTTC. It specifies CASSLPSEGDEQYF.

To note about this clone: Germline is not matched at one junction end, which may reflect a read error. At the DNA level, this CDR3 is encoded by other sequences in the same sample as well. The chain uses TRBV19 and TRBJ2-4, with 7 bases identical to TRBD2. The CDR3 has 13 residues. Per germline, CDR1 LNHDA and CDR2 SQIVND (reference sequence). CDR3 nucleotides: TGTGCCAGTACCCCCGCGGGGGAAAACATCCAGTACTTC. Amino acid sequence: CASTPAGENIQYF.

The rearrangement links TRBV28 to TRBJ1-2, with D possibly matching TRBD1 (5 bases). Germline-derived CDR1 and CDR2 are MDHEN and SYDVKM. The CDR3 runs 14 residues. The ends were cut back, 5 bases at V and 1 base at J, with 11 bases in the middle. This CDR3 reads CASSRIDSNYGYTF. Here the CDR3 DNA reads TGTGCCAGCAGTCGCATTGACAGTAACTATGGCTACACCTTC.

The chain recombines TRBV5-4 with TRBJ2-1; possible D gene TRBD1, 5 bases. Trimming cost V 6 bases and J 7 bases, with 17 bases left between them. The CDR3 sequence is 14 residues long. Germline CDR1 SGHNT, CDR2 YYREEE (reference sequence). In DNA, the CDR3 is TGTGCCAGCACCCAGGGCAGCCCACAAAATGAGCAGTTCTTC. Residues: CASTQGSPQNEQFF.

J is TRBJ2-4 and V is TRBV19; tentatively, D is TRBD1 (6 bases). The CDR3 runs to 14 residues. Trimming took off 3 bases at V and 7 bases at J, with 13 bases between the two ends. Germline V gene lookup returns CDR1 LNHDA and CDR2 SQIVND (reference sequence). Here the CDR3 DNA reads TGTGCCAGTAGTATTAACAGGGTAAATAACATTCAGTACTTC. Its protein product is CASSINRVNNIQYF. The complete variable domain, with remaining parts taken from reference TRBV19 and TRBJ2-4, reads DGGITQSPKYLFRKEGQNVTLSCEQNLNHDAMYWYRQDPGQGLRLIYYSQIVNDFQKGDIAEGYSVSREKKESFPLTVTSAQKNPTAFYLCASSINRVNNIQYFGAGTRLSVL.

The chain joins TRBV11-2 to TRBJ2-3; TRBD2 agrees at 9 bases. CDR1 and CDR2 (germline): SGHAT, FQNNGV. This CDR3 is built from 16 residues. The trim removed 5 bases at V and 4 bases at J, leaving 10 bases unmatched. CDR3 amino acids: CASSPPLAGEADTQYF. The DNA for the CDR3 is TGTGCCAGCAGCCCCCCTTTAGCGGGGGAGGCAGATACGCAGTATTTT.

This CDR3 is CASSLRTEYNEKLFF. Here the CDR3 DNA reads TGTGCCAGTAGTCTTCGGACAGAGTATAATGAAAAACTGTTTTTT. The rearrangement links TRBV19 to TRBJ1-4; weak D call: TRBD1 (6 bases). V lost 5 bases, J lost 4 bases, and 14 bases lay in between. This CDR3 has 15 residues. Germline loops: CDR1 LNHDA, CDR2 SQIVND (reference sequence). The full variable domain, its missing parts supplied by reference TRBV19 and TRBJ1-4, is DGGITQSPKYLFRKEGQNVTLSCEQNLNHDAMYWYRQDPGQGLRLIYYSQIVNDFQKGDIAEGYSVSREKKESFPLTVTSAQKNPTAFYLCASSLRTEYNEKLFFGSGTQLSVL.

V gene TRBV15 combines with J gene TRBJ2-5; the match to TRBD2 covers 7 bases. The assigned J gene may be wrong: the sequence end matches TRBJ2-7 better. The CDR3 sequence is 15 residues long. CDR1 and CDR2 from the germline V gene are LNHNV and YYDKDF (reference sequence). The CDR3 here is CATSRGGSGFYEQYF. CDR3 sequence (DNA): TGTGCCACCAGCAGAGGGGGTAGCGGGTTCTACGAGCAGTACTTC.

The rearrangement uses TRBV9 and TRBJ2-1, with 8 bases lining up with TRBD1. This CDR3 has 14 amino acids. Germline lookup yields CDR1 SGDLS and CDR2 YYNGEE. V gave up 3 bases and J gave up 4 bases; unmatched junction bases: 3. This chain's CDR3 is CASSADRGYNEQFF. The CDR3 DNA is TGTGCCAGCAGCGCCGACAGGGGTTACAATGAGCAGTTCTTC. Using reference TRBV9 and TRBJ2-1 for the parts outside the CDR3, the full variable domain is DSGVTQTPKHLITATGQRVTLRCSPRSGDLSVYWYQQSLDQGLQFLIQYYNGEERAKGNILERFSAQQFPDLHSELNLSSLELGDSALYFCASSADRGYNEQFFGPGTRLTVL.

The rearrangement joins TRBV5-1 to TRBJ1-3; D is uncertain. This CDR3 region has 16 residues. V lost 7 bases to trimming and J lost 1 base, with 18 bases between them. Germline V gene sequence: CDR1 SGHRS, CDR2 YFSETQ. This chain's CDR3 is CASSPGRGESGNTIYF. The DNA of the CDR3 is TGCGCCAGCTCCCCCGGAAGAGGTGAATCTGGAAACACCATATATTTT.

The V and J genes are TRBV9 and TRBJ2-3, with 8 bases that match TRBD1. The germline CDR1 and CDR2 sequences are SGDLS and YYNGEE. Unmatched junction bases numbered 11, after V lost 4 bases and J lost 1 base. This CDR3 comprises 17 residues. DNA of the CDR3: TGTGCCAGCAGCCCACACCCTATGACAGGGGGCACAGATACGCAGTATTTT. Translation: CASSPHPMTGGTDTQYF.

The genes are TRBV27 and TRBJ2-3; D unresolved. CDR1 is MNHEY, CDR2 SMNVEV, per germline (reference sequence). This CDR3 has 12 residues. V was pared by 6 bases and J by 5 bases, with 9 bases between. As DNA, the CDR3 is TGTGCCAGCAGCCCCTCAGGAGATACGCAGTATTTT. Amino acids: CASSPSGDTQYF.

The chain combines TRBV14 with TRBJ1-4; TRBD1 might be the D (5 bases). The CDR3 totals 12 residues. The V end lost 3 bases, the J end lost 15 bases, and 14 bases lay between the germline ends. Germline V lookup: CDR1 SGHDN, CDR2 FVKESK. In DNA form, the CDR3 reads TGTGCCAGCAGCCAGGGGCCGGGCCAAATGTTTTTT. It specifies CASSQGPGQMFF. Full variable domain (outside the CDR3, taken from reference TRBV14 and TRBJ1-4): EAGVTQFPSHSVIEKGQTVTLRCDPISGHDNLYWYRRVMGKEIKFLLHFVKESKQDESGMPNNRFLAERTGGTYSTLKVQPAELEDSGVYFCASSQGPGQMFFGSGTQLSVL.

V and J are TRBV6-5 and TRBJ1-5; D is unclear. The CDR3 extends over 13 amino acids. Germline-derived CDR1 and CDR2 are MNHEY and SVGAGI. V lost 10 bases, J lost 1 base, and 11 bases lay in between. CDR3 nucleotide sequence: TGTGCCACAATGTCAAGCAGCAATCAGCCCCAGCATTTT. Protein sequence: CATMSSSNQPQHF.

The chain carries TRBV2 and TRBJ2-5; D is undetermined. Deletions cut 1 base from V and 5 bases from J, with 11 bases between. Germline V gene data show CDR1 as SNHLY and CDR2 as FYNNEI. The CDR3 runs to 14 residues. CDR3 sequence reads: CASSEGALLETQYF. CDR3 nucleotides: TGTGCCAGCAGTGAAGGGGCACTGTTGGAGACCCAGTACTTC. Looking up the rest from reference TRBV2 and TRBJ2-5 gives the full variable domain: EPEVTQTPSHQVTQMGQEVILRCVPISNHLYFYWYRQILGQKVEFLVSFYNNEISEKSEIFDDQFSVERPDGSNFTLKIRSTKLEDSAMYFCASSEGALLETQYFGPGTRLLVL.

The V call is TRBV5-6, the J call TRBJ1-1; 8 bases match TRBD1. This CDR3 region has 14 residues. After removal of 3 bases from V and 8 bases from J, the junction contained 9 bases not matched to a gene. Germline V gene sequence: CDR1 SGHDT, CDR2 YYEEEE. Written as DNA, the CDR3 is TGTGCCAGCAGCTGGGGACAGGTTGTGTCGGAAGCTTTCTTT. Its translation is CASSWGQVVSEAFF.

The rearrangement uses TRBV13 and TRBJ1-6, with D uncertain. CDR3 size: 12 residues. Trimming cost V 5 bases and J 5 bases, with 4 bases left between them. CDR1 and CDR2 (germline): PRHDT, FYEKMQ (reference sequence). In nucleotides, the CDR3 is TGTGCCAGCAGCCCAAATAATTCACCCCTCCACTTT. Amino acid sequence: CASSPNNSPLHF.

The chain employs TRBV19 and TRBJ2-5, with D possibly TRBD1 on 5 matching bases. The ends were cut back, 3 bases at V and 5 bases at J, with 13 bases in the middle. This CDR3 contains 14 residues. Germline CDR1 and CDR2: LNHDA and SQIVND (reference sequence). CDR3 in amino acids: CASSISPGQETQYF. The CDR3 DNA sequence: TGTGCCAGTAGTATTTCACCAGGGCAGGAGACCCAGTACTTC.